This TCR beta chain was recorded in a study of CD8 T cells in ankylosing spondylitis. Study observations and caveats: Some of these motif variants have turned up before, in reports on reactive arthritis synovial fluid and blood.

In this sample, this clonotype turned up many times. What it binds is unknown. Scientists made TCR beta libraries using quantitative 5'-RACE with molecular barcodes. TCRdb fed the 5' RACE reads into MiXCR, producing one record per CDR3 protein. This table holds 26,000 or so distinct CDR3 sequences, approximately 7.9% found once. The CDR3 runs 15 residues. Germline CDR1 reads SEHNR; CDR2 reads FQNEAQ (reference sequence). Trimming cost V 5 bases and J 1 base; bases outside gene matches: 4. The specimen was blood. This sequence joins TRBV7-9 and TRBJ2-5, with 10 bases lining up with TRBD1. The clonotype was recovered from a male donor with ankylosing spondylitis or in good health (not recorded which). CDR3 coding DNA: TGTGCCAGCAGCCACCGGGACAGGGGCCAAGAGACCCAGTACTTC. Its protein is CASSHRDRGQETQYF.